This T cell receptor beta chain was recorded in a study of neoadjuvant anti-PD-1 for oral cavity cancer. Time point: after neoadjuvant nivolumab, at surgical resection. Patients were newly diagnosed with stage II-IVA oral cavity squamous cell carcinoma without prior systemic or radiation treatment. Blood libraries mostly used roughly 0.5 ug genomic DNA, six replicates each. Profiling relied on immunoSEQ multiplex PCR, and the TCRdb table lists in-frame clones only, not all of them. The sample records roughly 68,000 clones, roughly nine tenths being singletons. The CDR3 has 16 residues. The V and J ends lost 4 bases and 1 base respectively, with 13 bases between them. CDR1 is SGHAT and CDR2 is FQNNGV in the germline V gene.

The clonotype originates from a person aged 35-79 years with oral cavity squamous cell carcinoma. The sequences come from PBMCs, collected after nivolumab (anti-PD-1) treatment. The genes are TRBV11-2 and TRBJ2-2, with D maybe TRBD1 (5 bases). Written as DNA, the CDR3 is TGTGCCAGCAGCTACCGTCAGGGCAAGAACACCGGGGAGCTGTTTTTT. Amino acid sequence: CASSYRQGKNTGELFF.